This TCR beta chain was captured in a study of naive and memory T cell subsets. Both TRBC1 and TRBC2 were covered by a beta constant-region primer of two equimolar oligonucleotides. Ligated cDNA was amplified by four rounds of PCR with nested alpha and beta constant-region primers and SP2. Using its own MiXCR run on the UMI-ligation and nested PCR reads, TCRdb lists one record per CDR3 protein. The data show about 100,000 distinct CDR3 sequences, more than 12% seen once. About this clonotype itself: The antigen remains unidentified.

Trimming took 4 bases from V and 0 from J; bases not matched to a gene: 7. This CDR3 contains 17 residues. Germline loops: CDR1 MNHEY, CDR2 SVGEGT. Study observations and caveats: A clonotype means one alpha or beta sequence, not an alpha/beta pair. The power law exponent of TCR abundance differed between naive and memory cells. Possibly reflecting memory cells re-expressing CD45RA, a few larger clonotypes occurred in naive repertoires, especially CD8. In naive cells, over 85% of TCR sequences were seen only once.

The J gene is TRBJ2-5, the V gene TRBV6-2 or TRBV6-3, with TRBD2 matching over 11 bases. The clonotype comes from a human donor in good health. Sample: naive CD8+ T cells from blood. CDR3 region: CASSFPRTSGYQETQYF. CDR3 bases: TGTGCCAGCAGTTTCCCTCGGACTAGCGGGTACCAAGAGACCCAGTACTTC.